This TCR beta chain appears in the sequencing data of a study of blood T cells in healthy people across ages. With a J-beta primer mix and a sample-barcoded 5' primer, a second PCR ran roughly 6 to 11 cycles. Each of the cDNA molecules was tagged by a template-switch adaptor with 12 random nucleotides. TCRdb ran MiXCR on the 5' RACE reads and lists one entry per CDR3 protein. In the table there are 630,000 or so distinct CDR3 sequences, approximately 30% of which are singletons. Whole-study results and caveats: Older individuals had lower TCR beta diversity per million T cells (the decline was roughly linear).

Trimming at V came to 1 base and at J to 6 bases, leaving 8 bases not matched to a gene. Germline CDR1 SGHTA, CDR2 FQGNSA. CDR3 length: 16 residues. This clonotype was recorded many times. What it recognizes is unknown. Specimen: blood. The V and J genes are TRBV7-2 and TRBJ2-3; TRBD2 matches at 9 bases. The sequence was collected from a woman aged 80 or older in good health. The CDR3 here is CASSLGASGAADTQYF. The CDR3, as DNA: TGTGCCAGCAGCTTAGGGGCTAGCGGGGCTGCCGATACGCAGTATTTT.